The T cell receptor (beta chain) described here comes from a study of T cells after yellow fever vaccination. Study-level background: SMART-Seq v4 Ultra Low Input prepared libraries from low-cell fractions. Findings of the study overall: The appearance of a small share of clonotypes in both CD4 and CD8 compartments was observed.

There are 15 residues in the CDR3. V shed 4 bases and J shed 0 bases, with 13 bases lying between them. The germline V gene encodes CDR1 DFQATT and CDR2 SNEGSKA (reference sequence). By 5'RACE template switching, TCR cDNA was produced, with a universal primer site and UMIs added in the process. One entry per CDR3 protein results from TCRdb running MiXCR on the 5' RACE reads. The sample contains 500,000 to 550,000 distinct CDR3 sequences, around a fifth of which appear only once. For this clonotype: Its specificity is not known.

The rearrangement uses TRBV20-1 and TRBJ1-5; maybe TRBD1 (5 bases). This material consisted of PBMCs, taken approximately 20 days after the first yellow fever vaccination. The receptor was derived from a man aged 18-30 years who received the YFV17D yellow fever vaccine. DNA of the CDR3: TGCAGTGCTATGGGACCAGGTTATAGCAATCAGCCCCAGCATTTT. Encoded protein: CSAMGPGYSNQPQHF.